This T cell receptor beta chain was identified in a study of molecular identifiers for immune sequencing clone quantification. Researchers sorted naive CD8 T cells as cells that were CD8+CD4-CCR7+CD45RA+. The sample holds many counts of this clonotype. Germline V CDR1 and CDR2: SEHNR, FQNEAQ (reference sequence). The junction had 9 bases not matched to a gene; V was cut back by 3 bases and J by 3 bases. The CDR3 consists of 17 residues. Using its own MiXCR run on the PCR reads, TCRdb lists one record per CDR3 protein. The table includes about half a million distinct CDR3 sequences, roughly 25% detected once.

The chain joins TRBV7-9 to TRBJ2-3, with 10 bases aligning to TRBD1. The receptor was derived from a human donor in good health. Some libraries in this study had Jurkat cell RNA spiked in. The specimen was naive CD8+ T cells from blood, with Jurkat cell RNA spiked in. As to subset: FACS-sorted CD8+CD4-CCR7+CD45RA+ naive T cells. CDR3 region: CASSFLTGTGVTDTQYF. The DNA of the CDR3 is TGTGCCAGCAGCTTCCTGACCGGGACAGGGGTGACAGATACGCAGTATTTT.